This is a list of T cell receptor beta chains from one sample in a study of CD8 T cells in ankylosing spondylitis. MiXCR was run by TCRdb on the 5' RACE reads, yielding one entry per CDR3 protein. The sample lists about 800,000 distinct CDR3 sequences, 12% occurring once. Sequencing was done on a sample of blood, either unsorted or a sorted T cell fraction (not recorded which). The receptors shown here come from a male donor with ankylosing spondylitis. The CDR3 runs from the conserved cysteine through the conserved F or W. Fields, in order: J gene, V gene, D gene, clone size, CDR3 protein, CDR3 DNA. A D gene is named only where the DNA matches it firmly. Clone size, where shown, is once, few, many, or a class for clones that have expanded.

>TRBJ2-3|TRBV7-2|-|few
CASSFSQVRTDTQYF
TGTGCCAGCAGCTTCTCCCAGGTTCGGACAGATACGCAGTATTTT
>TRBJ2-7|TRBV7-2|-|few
CASSPRWAGEQYF
TGTGCCAGCAGTCCACGGTGGGCGGGGGAGCAGTACTTC
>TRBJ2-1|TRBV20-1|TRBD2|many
CSAREGTSGTLEFF
TGCAGTGCTAGAGAGGGGACTAGCGGGACATTAGAGTTCTTC
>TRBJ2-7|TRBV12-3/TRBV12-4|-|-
CASSHATATEQYF
TGTGCCAGCAGTCACGCGACAGCGACTGAGCAGTACTTC
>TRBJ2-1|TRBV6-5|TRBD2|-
CASSLLAGVVEQFF
TGTGCCAGCAGTTTACTAGCGGGAGTTGTTGAGCAGTTCTTC
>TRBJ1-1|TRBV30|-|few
CAHRRGRTEAFF
TGTGCCCATAGGAGGGGACGGACTGAAGCTTTCTTT
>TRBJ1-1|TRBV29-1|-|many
CSVARASMNTEAFF
TGCAGCGTTGCCAGGGCGTCCATGAACACTGAAGCTTTCTTT
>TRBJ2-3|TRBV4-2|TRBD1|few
CASSPFDRGRPVDTQYF
TGTGCCAGCAGCCCTTTTGACAGGGGGCGCCCCGTAGATACGCAGTATTTT
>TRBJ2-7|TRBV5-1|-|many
CASSVGAKPYEQYF
TGCGCCAGCAGCGTGGGAGCTAAACCCTACGAGCAGTACTTC
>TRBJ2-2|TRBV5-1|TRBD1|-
CASHTGGWDTGELFF
TGCGCCAGCCATACAGGGGGCTGGGACACCGGGGAGCTGTTTTTT
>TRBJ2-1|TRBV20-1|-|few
CSARYTHSYNEQFF
TGCAGTGCTAGATACACCCACTCCTACAATGAGCAGTTCTTC
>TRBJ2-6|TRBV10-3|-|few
CAIGRVVGANVLTF
TGTGCCATCGGAAGAGTTGTAGGGGCCAACGTCCTGACTTTC
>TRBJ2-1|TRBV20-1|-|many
CSARDSTNSYNEQFF
TGCAGTGCTAGAGACTCAACCAACTCCTACAATGAGCAGTTCTTC
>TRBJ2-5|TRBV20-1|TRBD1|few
CSASLGQGGETQYF
TGCAGTGCTAGCCTCGGACAGGGAGGAGAGACCCAGTACTTC
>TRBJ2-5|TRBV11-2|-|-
CASSLRAWSKETQYF
TGTGCCAGCAGCTTAAGAGCCTGGAGTAAAGAGACCCAGTACTTC
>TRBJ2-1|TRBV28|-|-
CASSLSGGRYNEQFF
TGTGCCAGCAGTCTATCAGGGGGGCGATACAATGAGCAGTTCTTC
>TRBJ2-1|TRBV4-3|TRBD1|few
CASSQDLRQGGDEQFF
TGCGCCAGCAGCCAAGATCTTAGACAGGGGGGGGATGAGCAGTTCTTC
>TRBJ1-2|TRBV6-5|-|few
CASSVLGVGANYGYTF
TGTGCCAGCAGTGTACTAGGGGTAGGAGCTAACTATGGCTACACCTTC
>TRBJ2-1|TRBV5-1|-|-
CASRQGQNNEQFF
TGCGCCAGCAGACAAGGACAAAACAATGAGCAGTTCTTC
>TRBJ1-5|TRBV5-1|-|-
CASSLGSGGFNQPQHF
TGCGCCAGCAGCTTGGGCAGTGGAGGTTTCAATCAGCCCCAGCATTTT
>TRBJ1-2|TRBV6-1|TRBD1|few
CASRDRLNYGYTF
TGTGCCAGCCGGGACAGGCTGAACTATGGCTACACCTTC
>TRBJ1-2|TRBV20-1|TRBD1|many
CSARGHSAVTGGPFYGYTF
TGCAGTGCTAGAGGTCATTCGGCGGTGACAGGGGGCCCGTTCTATGGCTACACCTTC
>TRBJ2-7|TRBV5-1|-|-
CASSAGLSSYEQYF
TGCGCCAGCAGCGCAGGATTAAGCTCCTACGAGCAGTACTTC
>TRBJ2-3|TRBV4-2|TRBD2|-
CASSQVTGGRPGTDTQYF
TGTGCCAGCAGCCAAGTAACGGGCGGGAGGCCCGGCACAGATACGCAGTATTTT
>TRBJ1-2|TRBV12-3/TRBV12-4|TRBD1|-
CASSLGTGFGYGYTF
TGTGCCAGCAGTTTAGGGACAGGGTTCGGCTATGGCTACACCTTC
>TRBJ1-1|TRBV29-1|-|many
CSVQTRGLNTEAFF
TGCAGCGTCCAGACAAGGGGCCTGAACACTGAAGCTTTCTTT
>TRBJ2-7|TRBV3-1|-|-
CASSFPGPENEQYF
TGTGCCAGCAGCTTCCCGGGACCCGAGAACGAGCAGTACTTC
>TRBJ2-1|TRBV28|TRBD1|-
CASSLLGQSYNEQFF
TGTGCCAGCAGCCTGCTGGGACAGAGCTACAATGAGCAGTTCTTC
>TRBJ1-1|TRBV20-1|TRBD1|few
CSVRDRRVNTEAFF
TGCAGTGTGAGGGACAGGCGAGTGAACACTGAAGCTTTCTTT
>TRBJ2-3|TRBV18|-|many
CASSTRLDTSDTQYF
TGTGCCAGCTCAACCAGGCTGGACACCTCGGATACGCAGTATTTT
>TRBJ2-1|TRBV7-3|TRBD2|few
CASRVQEAGGPHEQFF
TGTGCCAGCAGGGTTCAAGAAGCGGGGGGGCCCCATGAGCAGTTCTTC
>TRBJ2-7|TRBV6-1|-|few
CASRDLTYEQYF
TGTGCCAGCAGAGACCTCACCTACGAGCAGTACTTC
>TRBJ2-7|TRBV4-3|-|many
CASSRGSGTATGEQYF
TGCGCCAGCAGCCGAGGGTCCGGGACGGCCACAGGCGAGCAGTACTTC
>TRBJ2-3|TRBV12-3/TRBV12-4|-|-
CASSTRARWVGNTQYF
TGTGCCAGCAGCACGAGGGCTAGATGGGTTGGTAATACGCAGTATTTT
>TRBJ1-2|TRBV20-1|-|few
CSAYGQPNYGYTF
TGCAGTGCTTATGGACAGCCTAACTATGGCTACACCTTC
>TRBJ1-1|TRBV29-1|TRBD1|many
CSVLDRASGTEAFF
TGCAGCGTTTTGGACAGGGCTAGCGGCACTGAAGCTTTCTTT
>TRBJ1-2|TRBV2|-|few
CASSAGTGYGYTF
TGTGCCAGCAGTGCCGGGACGGGATATGGCTACACCTTC
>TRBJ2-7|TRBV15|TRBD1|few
CATSYSTGGLGEQYF
TGTGCCACCAGCTACTCCACAGGGGGCTTGGGCGAGCAGTACTTC
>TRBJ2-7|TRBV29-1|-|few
CSGTSGQYYEQYF
TGCAGCGGGACATCGGGACAATACTACGAGCAGTACTTC
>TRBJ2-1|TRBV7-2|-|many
CASSLLAVSYNEQFF
TGCGCCAGCAGCTTGCTGGCAGTTTCCTACAATGAGCAGTTCTTC
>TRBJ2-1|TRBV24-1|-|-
CATSDPVGPQVEQFF
TGTGCCACCAGTGATCCGGTAGGGCCGCAAGTCGAGCAGTTCTTC
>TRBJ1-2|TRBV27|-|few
CASSSWTSRDYGYTF
TGTGCCAGCAGTTCCTGGACTTCGAGGGACTATGGCTACACCTTC
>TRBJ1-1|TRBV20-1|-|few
CSAIGVFGKTEAFF
TGCAGTGCTATCGGGGTGTTTGGAAAAACTGAAGCTTTCTTT
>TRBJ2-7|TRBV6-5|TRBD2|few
CASSSPGLAGAKEYF
TGTGCCAGCAGTTCCCCGGGACTAGCGGGAGCTAAAGAGTACTTC
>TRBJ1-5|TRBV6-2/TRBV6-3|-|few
CASGRGRENQPQHF
TGTGCCAGTGGGCGGGGCAGGGAGAATCAGCCCCAGCATTTT
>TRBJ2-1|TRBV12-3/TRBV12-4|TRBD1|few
CASRRLQGDEQFF
TGTGCCAGCAGGAGATTACAGGGGGATGAGCAGTTCTTC
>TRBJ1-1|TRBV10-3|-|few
CAISVIGGTEAFF
TGTGCCATCAGTGTGATAGGGGGCACTGAAGCTTTCTTT
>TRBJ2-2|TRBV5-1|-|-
CASSGGTPGSGELFF
TGCGCCAGCAGCGGAGGGACTCCCGGTTCGGGGGAGCTGTTTTTT
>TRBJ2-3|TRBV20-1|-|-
CSSGQAADTQYF
TGCAGTTCTGGTCAAGCGGCAGATACGCAGTATTTT
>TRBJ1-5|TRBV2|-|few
CASSKDNGGGNQPQHF
TGTGCCAGCAGTAAAGACAATGGTGGGGGAAATCAGCCCCAGCATTTT